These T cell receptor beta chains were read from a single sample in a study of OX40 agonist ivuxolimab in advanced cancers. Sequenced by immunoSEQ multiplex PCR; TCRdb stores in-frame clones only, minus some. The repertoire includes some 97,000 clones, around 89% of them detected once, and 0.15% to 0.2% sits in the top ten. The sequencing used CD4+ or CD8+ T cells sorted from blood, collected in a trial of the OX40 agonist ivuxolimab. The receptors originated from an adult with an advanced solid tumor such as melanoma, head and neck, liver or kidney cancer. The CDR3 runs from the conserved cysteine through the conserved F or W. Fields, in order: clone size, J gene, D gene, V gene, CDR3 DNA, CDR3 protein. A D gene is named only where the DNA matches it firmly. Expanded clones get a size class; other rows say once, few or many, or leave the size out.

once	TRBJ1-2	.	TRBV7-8	TGTGCCAGCAGCCCCCGACAGGCCTCCGGCTACACCTTC	CASSPRQASGYTF
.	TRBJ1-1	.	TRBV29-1	TGCAGCGCCTTCGCCGGAGTGGAAGCTTTCTTT	CSAFAGVEAFF
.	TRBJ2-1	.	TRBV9	TGTGCCAGCAGCGTAGGAGAGGTAGGTCGGTACAATGAGCAGTTCTTC	CASSVGEVGRYNEQFF
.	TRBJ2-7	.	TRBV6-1	TGTGCCAGCAGTGAATTGGGTGGGGAGCAGTACTTC	CASSELGGEQYF
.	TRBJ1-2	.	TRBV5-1	TGCGCCAGCAGCTTGGGTCCCGCACAGATCATTGACTACACCTTC	CASSLGPAQIIDYTF
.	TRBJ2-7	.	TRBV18	TGTGCCAGCTCGCGGACAGGGAGGGAGGTCTACGAGCAGTACTTC	CASSRTGREVYEQYF
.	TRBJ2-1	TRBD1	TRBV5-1	TGCGCCAGCAGGGACAGGGGGAACAATGAGCAGTTCTTC	CASRDRGNNEQFF
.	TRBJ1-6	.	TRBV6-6	TGTGCCAGCAGTTACTCGGCGACTGGTTCACCCCTCCACTTT	CASSYSATGSPLHF
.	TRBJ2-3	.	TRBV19	TGTGCCAGTGGGTACCAAAGCACAGATACGCAGTATTTT	CASGYQSTDTQYF
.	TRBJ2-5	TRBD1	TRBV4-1	TGCGCCAGCAGCCAAGAGGGGACAGGGGGAGATGAGACCCAGTACTTC	CASSQEGTGGDETQYF
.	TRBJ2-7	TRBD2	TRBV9	TGTGCCAGCAGCGTAGGAGGGTCAGCGGGGGATGCCTACGAGCAGTACTTC	CASSVGGSAGDAYEQYF
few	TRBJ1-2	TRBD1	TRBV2	TGTGCCAGCAGCGGGACAGGCCGGGACTATGGCTACACCTTC	CASSGTGRDYGYTF
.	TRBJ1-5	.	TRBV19	TGTGCCAGCAGGGTAACGGGCAGCAATCAGCCCCAGCATTTT	CASRVTGSNQPQHF
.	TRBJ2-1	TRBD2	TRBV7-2	TGTGCCAGCAGCTTGGGCGGTAGCGGGAGAGGAAATGAGCAGTTCTTC	CASSLGGSGRGNEQFF
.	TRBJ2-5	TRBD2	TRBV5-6	TGTGCCAGCAGCCCCGGGACTAGAGGGCAAGAGACCCAGTACTTC	CASSPGTRGQETQYF
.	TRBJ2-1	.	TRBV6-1	TGTGCCAGCAGTGAACTGAACAATGAGCAGTTCTTC	CASSELNNEQFF
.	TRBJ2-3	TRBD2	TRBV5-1	TGCGCCAGCAGACTAGCGGGGAACACAGATACGCAGTATTTT	CASRLAGNTDTQYF
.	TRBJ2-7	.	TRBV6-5	TGTGCCAGCAGTTACTCGCCGGGACCGTACTACGAGCAGTACTTC	CASSYSPGPYYEQYF
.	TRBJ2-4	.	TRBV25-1	TGTGCCAGCAGTGGACCCCCCCGTGAAAACATTCAGTACTTC	CASSGPPRENIQYF
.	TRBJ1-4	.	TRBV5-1	TGCGCCAGCAGCTTGGCCACGACCCACCCTGAAAAACTGTTTTTT	CASSLATTHPEKLFF
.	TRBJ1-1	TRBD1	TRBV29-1	TGCAGCGTTGTTCTACAGGGGACGGTCACTGAAGCTTTCTTT	CSVVLQGTVTEAFF
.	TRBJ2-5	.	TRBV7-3	TGTGCCAGCAGCTCGGGTTACCCAGGGACCCAGTACTTC	CASSSGYPGTQYF
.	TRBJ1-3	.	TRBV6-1	TGTGCCAGCAGTGAAAGGTGGGCCAGGCCGGGGGTGCCTCGTGGAAACACCATATATTTT	CASSERWARPGVPRGNTIYF
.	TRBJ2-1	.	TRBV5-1	TGCGCCAGCAGCTTGGGACTAATCCATAGGAGCTCCTACAATGAGCAGTTCTTC	CASSLGLIHRSSYNEQFF
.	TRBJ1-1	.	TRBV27	TGTGCCAGCAGTTTAGTTGGGAGGAACACTGAAGCTTTCTTT	CASSLVGRNTEAFF
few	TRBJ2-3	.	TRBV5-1	TGCGCCAGCAGCTTGGCCGCTGGGGCCGCTAGTATAAACACAGATACGCAGTATTTT	CASSLAAGAASINTDTQYF
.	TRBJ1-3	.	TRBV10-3	TGTGCCACCGGGACACCGAACTCTGGAAACACCATATATTTT	CATGTPNSGNTIYF
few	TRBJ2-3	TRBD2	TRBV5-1	TGCGCCAGCAGCTCCGGACTAGCTAGCACAGATACGCAGTATTTT	CASSSGLASTDTQYF
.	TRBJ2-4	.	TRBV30	TGTGCCTGGGGCCGCAGGGGAACCAAAAACATTCAGTACTTC	CAWGRRGTKNIQYF
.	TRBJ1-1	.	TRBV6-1	TGTGCCAGCAGCCGCCGGGGGGGCACTGAAGCTTTCTTT	CASSRRGGTEAFF
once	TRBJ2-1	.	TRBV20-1	TGCAGGGGGGCCGGGACGGATGAGCAGTTCTTC	CRGAGTDEQFF
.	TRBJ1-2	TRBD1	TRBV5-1	TGTGCCAGCAGCTTGGGGACAGGCTTCTATGGCTACACCTTC	CASSLGTGFYGYTF
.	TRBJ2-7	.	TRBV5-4	TGTGCCAGCAGCTTGCCGGACAGGAGGGGGGAATACGAGCAGTACTTC	CASSLPDRRGEYEQYF
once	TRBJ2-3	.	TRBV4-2	TGTGCCACTAGGGACATCCCCACAGATACGCAGTATTTT	CATRDIPTDTQYF
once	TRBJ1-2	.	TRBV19	TGTGCCAGCCTAGGGGGAGACCCTAACTATGGCTACACCTTC	CASLGGDPNYGYTF
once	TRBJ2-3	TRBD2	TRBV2	TGTGCCAGCAGAGCGGGAGACTCCACAGATACGCAGTATTTT	CASRAGDSTDTQYF
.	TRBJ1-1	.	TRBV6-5	TGTGCCAGCAGTTACTCGAACCAAGCTTTCTTT	CASSYSNQAFF
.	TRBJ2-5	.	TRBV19	TGTGCCAGTAGTATTGAGGGCAGTTCGGGAGAGACCCAGTACTTC	CASSIEGSSGETQYF
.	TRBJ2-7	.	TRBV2	TGTGCCAGCAGTGAGGAAGGAGTCGGCAGCTACGAGCAGTACTTC	CASSEEGVGSYEQYF
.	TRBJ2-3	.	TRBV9	TGTGCCAGCAGCGGCTCGCGCGGGATTTCAGATACGCAGTATTTT	CASSGSRGISDTQYF
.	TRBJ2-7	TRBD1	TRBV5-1	TGCGCCAGCAGCTTCTCGGGACAGTACTACGAGCAGTACTTC	CASSFSGQYYEQYF
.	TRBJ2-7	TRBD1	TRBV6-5	TGTGCCAGCAGTACACCGGGACAGGGGGCCCACGAGCAGTACTTC	CASSTPGQGAHEQYF
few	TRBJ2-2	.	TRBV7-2	TGTGCCAGCAGCGGAGCAATCACCGGGGAGCTGTTTTTT	CASSGAITGELFF
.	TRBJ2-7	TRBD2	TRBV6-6	TGTGCCAGCAGTTCCTGGACTAGCGGGAGTTCCTACGAGCAGTACTTC	CASSSWTSGSSYEQYF
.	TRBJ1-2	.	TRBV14	TGTGCCAGCAGCCAATACTTGGGACGCCCTGAGGGCTACACCTTC	CASSQYLGRPEGYTF
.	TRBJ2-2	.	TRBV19	TGTGCCAGTAGTAGGGGCAGGGCGACCGGGGAGCTGTTTTTT	CASSRGRATGELFF
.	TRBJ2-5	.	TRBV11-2	TGTGCCAGCAGCTTAGGAGGTAGCTGGACCCAGTACTTC	CASSLGGSWTQYF
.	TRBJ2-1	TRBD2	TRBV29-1	TGCAGCGCCCGAGGGACTAGCGGTGACAATGAGCAGTTCTTC	CSARGTSGDNEQFF
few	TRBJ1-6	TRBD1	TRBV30	TGTGCCTGGAGTGCCGCACAGGGGAAGGCTTCACCCCTCCACTTT	CAWSAAQGKASPLHF
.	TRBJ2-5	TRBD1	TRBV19	TGTGCCAGTAGGAACAGGGGGCGAGAAGAGACCCAGTACTTC	CASRNRGREETQYF